A selection of T cell receptor beta chains follows, all from one sample in a study of shared clonotypes between healthy human individuals. The protocol was immunoSEQ multiplex PCR, while the TCRdb copy is restricted to in-frame clones and leaves out a portion. The sample has 2.3 million or so clones, approximately 93% seen once. The sample was naive CD4+ T cells from PBMCs. Receptor source: a man younger than 35 in good health. Some clones in this sample may be carry-over from other donors' samples. Each CDR3 is given with its conserved first and last residue. The D gene is left open where the match is weak. Expanded clones get a size class; other rows say once, few or many, or leave the size out.

clone_size j_call d_call cdr3_length v_call cdr3_nt cdr3_aa
NA TRBJ2-1 NA 14 TRBV5-1 TGCGCCAGCAGGGCCGGGTCCGCGGGCGATGAGCAGTTCTTC CASRAGSAGDEQFF
NA TRBJ1-2 NA 15 TRBV19 TGTGCCAGTACCTTCCCCGACAGAGTCGGTTATGGCTACACCTTC CASTFPDRVGYGYTF
NA TRBJ2-7 TRBD2 18 TRBV15 TGTGCCACCAGCAATTCCGCCGGGAGGACGCAAGGGACCTACGAGCAGTACTTC CATSNSAGRTQGTYEQYF
NA TRBJ2-3 TRBD1 15 TRBV10-2 TGCGCCAGCAGACCTGGGACAGGGGCCCAAGATACGCAGTATTTT CASRPGTGAQDTQYF
NA TRBJ2-3 TRBD2 17 TRBV9 TGTGCCAGCAGCGGAGAGGCGAGCGGGAGTCCCACAGATACGCAGTATTTT CASSGEASGSPTDTQYF
NA TRBJ1-1 TRBD1 14 TRBV6-6 TGTGCCAGCAGTTACGACAGGGGCTACACTGAAGCTTTCTTT CASSYDRGYTEAFF
NA TRBJ2-3 NA 14 TRBV6-1 TGTGCCAGCGGGGACCGGGGCGCCGGGGGTACGCAGTATTTT CASGDRGAGGTQYF
once TRBJ2-5 NA 15 TRBV19 TGTGCCAGTAGTCTCCTCGGAGGGCCCCAAGAGACCCAGTACTTC CASSLLGGPQETQYF
NA TRBJ2-7 NA 16 TRBV18 TGTGCCAGCTCACCATCAGGAGGGGGGCGCACCTACGAGCAGTACTTC CASSPSGGGRTYEQYF
NA TRBJ2-7 TRBD1 15 TRBV11-3 TGTGCCAGCAGCTTAGCGGGGACAGGGATCCACGAGCAGTACTTC CASSLAGTGIHEQYF
NA TRBJ2-5 TRBD1 14 TRBV28 TGTGCCAGCAGTATGACAGGGGCACAAGAGACCCAGTACTTC CASSMTGAQETQYF
NA TRBJ1-2 NA 14 TRBV7-9 TGTGCCAGCAGCCCCGGAGCCGGGAACTATGGCTACACCTTC CASSPGAGNYGYTF
NA TRBJ1-5 TRBD1 15 TRBV11-2 TGTGCCAGCAGCTTAAAAGGACAGGGGGGTCAGCCCCAGCATTTT CASSLKGQGGQPQHF
NA TRBJ1-5 NA 12 TRBV28 TGTGCCAGCAGTTTAGGGAGTCAGCCCCAGCATTTT CASSLGSQPQHF
once TRBJ2-1 NA 11 TRBV27 TGTGCCAGCAGAGACTACGATGAGCAGTTCTTC CASRDYDEQFF
NA TRBJ2-3 TRBD1 14 TRBV2 TGTGCCAGCAGCCGGGACAGGACTACAGATACGCAGTATTTT CASSRDRTTDTQYF
NA TRBJ2-5 TRBD2 14 TRBV9 TGTGCCAGCAGCGTAGCGGGAGGGCCCGAGACCCAGTACTTC CASSVAGGPETQYF
NA TRBJ2-7 NA 16 TRBV4-1 TGCGCCAGCAGCCAAGAGAGGGCAGGGGCGGTGTACGAGCAGTACTTC CASSQERAGAVYEQYF
NA TRBJ2-3 NA 16 TRBV7-9 TGTGCCAGCAGCTTAATCTATATCGGCCATTCAGATACGCAGTATTTT CASSLIYIGHSDTQYF
NA TRBJ2-3 TRBD2 17 TRBV11-2 TGTGCCAGCAGCCTGGGGACTAGCGGGAGTTTGGCAGATACGCAGTATTTT CASSLGTSGSLADTQYF
NA TRBJ2-1 NA 15 TRBV7-3 TGTGCCAGCAGCCTGGACCGCGGCTCCTACAATGAGCAGTTCTTC CASSLDRGSYNEQFF
NA TRBJ1-5 NA 15 TRBV18 TGTGCCAGCTCACCAAATCGGGGCGGGGATCAGCCCCAGCATTTT CASSPNRGGDQPQHF
once TRBJ2-3 NA 13 TRBV10-3 TGTGCCACCAGGTGGGGGACCTCAGATACGCAGTATTTT CATRWGTSDTQYF
NA TRBJ2-7 TRBD2 16 TRBV11-2 TGTGCCAGCAGCTCCTGGGGGGGAGTCGGTCCCTACGAGCAGTACTTC CASSSWGGVGPYEQYF
NA TRBJ1-1 NA 14 TRBV19 TGTGCCAGTAGCAGGGGATATCGGAACACTGAAGCTTTCTTT CASSRGYRNTEAFF
NA TRBJ2-7 NA 15 TRBV12-1 TGTGCCAGCAGCTTCCCCGGGAGCTGGGACTACGAGCAGTACTTC CASSFPGSWDYEQYF
NA TRBJ1-4 TRBD1 14 TRBV7-6 TGTGCCAGCAGCCCCCAGGACAGGGGTGAAAAACTGTTTTTT CASSPQDRGEKLFF
NA TRBJ1-1 NA 14 TRBV9 TGTGCCAGCAGCGCCCAGGTAAAGAACACTGAAGCTTTCTTT CASSAQVKNTEAFF
once TRBJ1-2 NA 15 TRBV5-1 TGCGCCAGCAGCTTGTCCGAGGGAGGCAACTATGGCTACACCTTC CASSLSEGGNYGYTF
NA TRBJ1-1 TRBD1 14 TRBV28 TGTGCCACCTACGACAGGGGGCGATCCCCCAACGCTTTCTTT CATYDRGRSPNAFF
NA TRBJ1-1 NA 13 TRBV10-3 TGTGCCATCAGAGATACAGGGCGCACTGAAGCTTTCTTT CAIRDTGRTEAFF
NA TRBJ2-2 TRBD2 14 TRBV19 TGTGCCAGTACGCGGGAGGGGGGCACCGGGGAGCTGTTTTTT CASTREGGTGELFF
NA TRBJ1-5 NA 15 TRBV4-3 TGCGCCAGCAGCCAAGATTGGCAGGGGCTTCAGCCCCAGCATTTT CASSQDWQGLQPQHF
NA TRBJ2-5 NA 17 TRBV5-8 TGTGCCAGCAGCTCCCCGTTGGGGACTTCCAAGGTAGAGACCCAGTACTTC CASSSPLGTSKVETQYF